The subject of this entry is one TCR beta chain. This clonotype was observed a handful of times. The antigen this receptor binds is unknown. Qualities for individual bases were not recorded, and no much larger clone is one base off. The data derive from a study of T-cell memory formation after mild COVID-19 listed by TCRdb under 2021. For the study in its entirety: Most TCR sequence clusters were specific to one of the two donors. In two donors, T-cell clones that expanded and contracted after mild COVID-19 were tracked by sequencing TCRalpha and TCRbeta repertoires over time. The cohort was made up of two young adult volunteers, one female and one male, who were previously healthy.

The data were produced on an Illumina NovaSeq 6000. TCRalpha and TCRbeta cDNA libraries were built by 5'RACE with constant-segment primers, adding sample barcodes and unique molecular identifiers. RNA was extracted from every sample with Trizol reagent. Library amplification was performed in two PCR steps, and a second sample barcode and Illumina TruSeq adapters were introduced in the second step. Sequencing of the libraries was done on an Illumina NovaSeq, producing 2 x 150 bp paired-end reads. As for the authors' bioinformatics: Reads were demultiplexed and collapsed into UMI-guided consensus sequences with migec v1.2.7. Using mixcr v2.1.11, UMI consensuses were aligned to TRA and TRB V and J templates and then assembled into clonotypes. Clonotypes were classified as expanded or contracted when called significant by both edgeR and NoisET, with noise models trained on biological replicates. For edgeR calls, the thresholds were a false discovery rate-adjusted p below 0.01 and a log2 fold-change of 1. As an exploratory analysis of dynamics, PCA with hierarchical clustering was applied to max-normalized trajectories of the 1000 most abundant clonotypes. Separately sequenced CD4+ and CD8+ repertoires were used to assign a CD4 or CD8 phenotype to each responding clone. Clones were called with MiXCR by TCRdb after fastp trimmed the public reads at Q25, and only in-frame beta chains were retained. Here each entry gathers all rows of one CDR3 protein and keeps the most common genes and DNA. Clone size and V and J calls follow TCRdb, not the original study. Present in this sample are 350,000 to 500,000 distinct CDR3 sequences, 15% to 20% of which were seen just once. The top ten hold under 25% of the sample.

General findings and caveats noted by the study authors: SARS-CoV-2 specificity of the second-wave clones peaking on day 37 was not confirmed. The study covered only two mild cases, and larger cohorts including severe cases with pre-infection samples were considered necessary. Contracting CD4+ clones were found mainly in CM and EM memory subsets, while CD8+ clones were enriched in EMRA. From day 15 to 85, contracting clones showed balanced CD4/CD8 phenotypes, whereas a second wave of clones that expanded from day 15 to 37 leaned towards CD4+. Some responding clones were detected in pre-infection memory, suggesting pre-existing cross-reactive memory T cells joined the SARS-CoV-2 response.

CDR1 and CDR2 were assigned from the germline V gene as MNHNS and SASEGT. V is reduced by 4 bases and J by 6 bases, leaving a spacing of 13 bases between them. From the cysteine through the phenylalanine, the CDR3 covers 15 amino acids. Of all the DNA, just the CDR3 is kept, 45 bases in frame from base 1. Ficoll-Paque density gradient centrifugation was the method used to isolate PBMCs. Specimen: PBMCs or a T cell subset sorted from them (not recorded which). The sequence is built from TRBV6-1 and TRBJ1-6; TRBD1 is a weak D gene call, 5 bases matching. The TCR originated in a man aged 18-30 years who had mild COVID-19 (a few samples of this study predate the infection). The sample titles of this study are shuffled in the database, so cell type and time point are left out; the donor was told from shared clones. The CDR3 has the sequence CASSGGGYLNSPLHF. In nucleotides, the sequence is TGTGCCAGCAGTGGCGGGGGTTACCTTAATTCACCCCTCCACTTT.